Below are 8 T cell receptor beta chains sequenced from a single sample in a study of blood T cell repertoires in COVID-19 (dated by TCRdb to 2020 to 2022). Libraries were constructed by the immunoSEQ multiplex PCR assay. This is the immuneACCESS table as TCRdb keeps it, with only in-frame sequences that have V and J called. A part of the clones is gone; compared with another copy, unresolved V genes explain less than half, and the rest is unexplained. Within this sample are some 220,000 clones, with about 81% of them counted one time only. Roughly 5.5% of the sample is in the top ten clones. Sequenced sample: peripheral blood. Receptors were obtained from a woman aged 65 to 85 with COVID-19, enrolled during active disease.

The chain recombines TRBV11-2 with TRBJ2-5; possibly TRBD2 for D (5 bases). The CDR3 contains 15 residues. Between the trimmed V and J ends, which lost 0 bases and 5 bases, there was a span of 13 bases. Germline CDR1 is SGHAT and CDR2 is FQNNGV. CDR3 nucleotide sequence: TGTGCCAGCAGCTTAGAAAGGGTAGCGCGGGAGACCCAGTACTTC. It encodes CASSLERVARETQYF. The full variable domain, with the rest looked up from reference TRBV11-2 and TRBJ2-5, is EAGVAQSPRYKIIEKRQSVAFWCNPISGHATLYWYQQILGQGPKLLIQFQNNGVVDDSQLPKDRFSAERLKGVDSTLKIQPAKLEDSAVYLCASSLERVARETQYFGPGTRLLVL.

The genes are TRBV5-4 and TRBJ2-5, with TRBD1 identical over 10 bases. CDR1 is SGHNT and CDR2 is YYREEE in the germline V gene (reference sequence). This CDR3 contains 18 residues. Losses at the gene ends were 4 bases for V and 4 bases for J; bases not matched to a gene: 16. The CDR3 region is CASSPLRGQGRGRETQYF. DNA of the CDR3: TGTGCCAGCAGCCCCTTGAGGGGACAGGGGAGGGGACGAGAGACCCAGTACTTC.

The table lists this clone with a count of one. J is TRBJ1-2 and V is TRBV14; tentatively, D is TRBD1 (5 bases). V lost 0 bases to trimming and J lost 8 bases, with 19 bases between them. Germline V CDR1 and CDR2: SGHDN, FVKESK. This CDR3 is 16 amino acids long. CDR3 protein: CASSQDLSGLSEGYTF. CDR3 nucleotide sequence: TGTGCCAGCAGCCAAGATTTATCGGGACTAAGTGAGGGCTACACCTTC.

In its sample, this clone was seen a few times. V usage is TRBV19 and J usage is TRBJ1-5, with 7 positions matching TRBD1. Germline V gene lookup returns CDR1 LNHDA and CDR2 SQIVND (reference sequence). The CDR3 consists of 16 residues. The ends lost 8 bases at V and 7 bases at J; junction bases unmatched: 17. Here the CDR3 DNA reads TGTGCCAGTCGTGATTCGGGACAGCGGAGAGCACAGCCCCAGCATTTT. Translation gives CASRDSGQRRAQPQHF.

A word on this clone: Other DNA sequences from this sample encode an identical CDR3 as well. The chain couples TRBV15 to TRBJ2-7; TRBD2 is a possible D gene (6 bases). The CDR3 runs to 13 residues. Per the germline V gene, CDR1 is LNHNV and CDR2 is YYDKDF (reference sequence). V dropped 0 bases and J dropped 3 bases, with 6 bases sitting between them. CDR3 bases: TGTGCCACCAGCAGAGAGGGGGGCTACGAGCAGTACTTC. Protein sequence: CATSREGGYEQYF.

This chain joins TRBV11-3 and TRBJ1-1, with no clear D. The V end lost 1 base, the J end lost 8 bases, and 8 bases lay between the germline ends. CDR1 SGHNT and CDR2 YENEEA come from the germline V gene. This CDR3 comprises 12 residues. CDR3 coding DNA: TGTGCCAGCAGCTTAGGGCAGGCAGAAGCTTTCTTT. Protein: CASSLGQAEAFF. The full variable domain, completed using reference TRBV11-3 and TRBJ1-1, is EAGVVQSPRYKIIEKKQPVAFWCNPISGHNTLYWYLQNLGQGPELLIRYENEEAVDDSQLPKDRFSAERLKGVDSTLKIQPAELGDSAVYLCASSLGQAEAFFGQGTRLTVV.

The chain couples TRBV2 to TRBJ2-1; 9 bases map to TRBD2. The germline CDR1 and CDR2 sequences are SNHLY and FYNNEI. Trimming cost V 7 bases and J 5 bases; bases outside gene matches: 9. The CDR3 has 15 amino acids. The CDR3 coding sequence is TGTGCCAGCATGCGGGAGGGCCTCGGGAACAATGAGCAGTTCTTC. Its protein product is CASMREGLGNNEQFF.

V usage is TRBV7-2 and J usage is TRBJ1-1; maybe TRBD1 (6 bases). The V end was cut by 2 bases, the J end by 0 bases, with 16 bases between. The CDR3 runs 17 residues. CDR1 and CDR2 from the germline V gene are SGHTA and FQGNSA. The CDR3 protein is CASSLTGTTPLNTEAFF. The CDR3 region has the DNA TGTGCCAGCAGCTTAACAGGGACCACCCCCCTGAACACTGAAGCTTTCTTT.